The 11 T cell receptor beta chains given below trace back to one sample, sequenced in a study of a mutant IDH1 vaccine in newly diagnosed glioma. Specified time point: week 11, during vaccination. Vaccination comprised doses that each held 300 ug of mutant IDH1 20-mer peptide, plus topical imiquimod. No antigen has been assigned to these receptors. Profiled with immunoSEQ multiplex PCR; TCRdb holds only in-frame clones, not every one. Found here are tens of thousands of clones, roughly 80% of them singletons; the top ten hold approximately 5.9%. Here the sequenced sample was PBMCs, taken from a glioma patient whose treatment included an IDH1 peptide vaccine. These receptor sequences come from a man between 50 and 59 years old with glioma.

V and J are TRBV2 and TRBJ2-1, with D possibly matching TRBD1 (6 bases). The CDR3 is 15 amino acids. Germline assignment: CDR1 SNHLY and CDR2 FYNNEI. V lost 0 bases and J lost 6, with 12 bases in between. This chain's CDR3 is CASSEARTDSNEQFF. CDR3 bases: TGTGCCAGCAGTGAAGCGCGGACAGACAGCAATGAGCAGTTCTTC.

This sequence joins TRBV28 and TRBJ2-7; perhaps D is TRBD1 or TRBD2 (5 bases each). Deletions cut 3 bases from V and 0 bases from J, with 9 bases between. The CDR3 spans 14 residues. Germline CDR1 reads MDHEN; CDR2 reads SYDVKM. The CDR3 sequence: CASSFRGDSYEQYF. CDR3 DNA: TGTGCCAGCAGTTTTCGAGGGGACTCCTACGAGCAGTACTTC.

The chain couples TRBV9 to TRBJ1-1; D ambiguous. V lost 1 base, J lost 1 base, and 5 bases lay in between. The CDR3 length is 13 residues. Germline values: CDR1 SGDLS, CDR2 YYNGEE. Written as DNA, the CDR3 is TGTGCCAGCAGCGTATCCGGGAACACTGAAGCTTTCTTT. Translating gives CASSVSGNTEAFF.

This sequence joins TRBV7-8 and TRBJ2-5; 8 positions match TRBD1. Germline lookup yields CDR1 SGHVS and CDR2 FQNEAQ. The CDR3 totals 16 residues. V lost 5 bases, J lost 5 bases, and 13 bases stayed unmatched. The CDR3 here is CASSESETGVQETQYF. The CDR3 DNA reads as TGTGCCAGCAGCGAGTCCGAGACAGGGGTCCAGGAGACCCAGTACTTC.

This clone was seen only a few times. V and J are TRBV30 and TRBJ1-5, with D unresolved. The CDR3 is 16 residues long. V dropped 0 bases and J dropped 9 bases, with 21 bases sitting between them. Looked up from germline, CDR1 is GTSNPN and CDR2 is SVGIG (reference sequence). CDR3 sequence: CAWSVHGSTSSRPQHF. CDR3 coding DNA: TGTGCCTGGAGTGTACACGGGTCTACCTCCAGTCGGCCCCAGCATTTT. The whole variable domain, remainder taken from reference TRBV30 and TRBJ1-5, is SQTIHQWPATLVQPVGSPLSLECTVEGTSNPNLYWYRQAAGRGLQLLFYSVGIGQISSEVPQNLSASRPQDRQFILSSKKLLLSDSGFYLCAWSVHGSTSSRPQHFGDGTRLSIL.

This clone was found once. The chain has TRBV5-1 and TRBJ2-3; 7 nucleotides agree with TRBD2. This CDR3 is 13 amino acids long. Losses at the gene ends were 6 bases for V and 4 bases for J; bases not matched to a gene: 5. Germline V gives CDR1 SGHRS, CDR2 YFSETQ. Written as DNA, the CDR3 is TGCGCCAGCACCCCGGCGGGGGCAGATACGCAGTATTTT. This gives the protein CASTPAGADTQYF. The full variable domain, completed using reference TRBV5-1 and TRBJ2-3, is KAGVTQTPRYLIKTRGQQVTLSCSPISGHRSVSWYQQTPGQGLQFLFEYFSETQRNKGNFPGRFSGRQFSNSRSEMNVSTLELGDSALYLCASTPAGADTQYFGPGTRLTVL.

The chain is built from TRBV6-5 and TRBJ2-5, with a weak D call TRBD1 (7 bases). V was clipped by 2 bases and J by 3 bases, with 13 bases between them. CDR1 and CDR2 (germline): MNHEY, SVGAGI. CDR3 length: 15 amino acids. This chain's CDR3 is CASSYMAGGKETQYF. The CDR3 bases are TGTGCCAGCAGTTACATGGCAGGGGGGAAAGAGACCCAGTACTTC.

The chain employs TRBV4-3 and TRBJ1-2, with a tentative D call TRBD1 (6 bases). The germline CDR1 and CDR2 sequences are LGHNA and YSLEER. V lost 1 base, J lost 4 bases, and 16 bases lay in between. CDR3 length equals 16 residues. The CDR3 nucleotides are TGCGCCAGCAGCCAAGGGGGGGCAGGGAAACTCTATGGCTACACCTTC. It is translated as CASSQGGAGKLYGYTF.

The chain is built from TRBV7-2 and TRBJ2-7; D is undetermined. Trimming took 1 base from V and 2 from J, leaving 12 bases between them. CDR1 SGHTA and CDR2 FQGNSA come from the germline V gene. There are 15 residues in the CDR3. CDR3 region: CASSLDSPIPYEQYF. The CDR3 DNA reads as TGTGCCAGCAGCTTAGACAGCCCGATCCCCTACGAGCAGTACTTC. The variable domain in full, completed from reference TRBV7-2 and TRBJ2-7, reads GAGVSQSPSNKVTEKGKDVELRCDPISGHTALYWYRQSLGQGLEFLIYFQGNSAPDKSGLPSDRFSAERTGGSVSTLTIQRTQQEDSAVYLCASSLDSPIPYEQYFGPGTRLTVT.

This chain connects TRBV19 to TRBJ1-1, with D possibly TRBD1 on 5 matching bases. The V gene lost 8 bases and the J gene lost 10 bases, with 20 bases spanning the gap. CDR1 and CDR2 from the germline V gene are LNHDA and SQIVND (reference sequence). This CDR3 region has 13 residues. The CDR3 DNA is TGTGCCAGTTCCCCCGGGACCGCCCTGGGAGCTTTCTTT. Amino acid sequence: CASSPGTALGAFF.

This clone was observed a few times. DNA for the CDR3: TGTGCCAGTAGTACGACAGGGGGTGGGAACACTGAAGCTTTCTTT. It yields the protein CASSTTGGGNTEAFF. This sequence joins TRBV19 and TRBJ1-1; 9 bases map to TRBD1. This CDR3 comprises 15 residues. J was trimmed by 1 base and V by 4 bases; bases with no gene match: 4. The germline CDR1 and CDR2 sequences are LNHDA and SQIVND (reference sequence).